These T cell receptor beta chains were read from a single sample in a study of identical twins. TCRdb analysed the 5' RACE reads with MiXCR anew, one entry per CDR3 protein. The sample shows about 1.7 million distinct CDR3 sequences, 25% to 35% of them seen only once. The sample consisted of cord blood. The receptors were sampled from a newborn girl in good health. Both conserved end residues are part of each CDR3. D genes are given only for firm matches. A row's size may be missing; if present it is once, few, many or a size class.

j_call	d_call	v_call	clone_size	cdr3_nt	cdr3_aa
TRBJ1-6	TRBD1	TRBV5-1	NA	TGCGCCAGCAGTTCCGGGACAGGGGCTTCACCCCTCCACTTT	CASSSGTGASPLHF
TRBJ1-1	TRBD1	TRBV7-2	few	TGTGCCAGCAGCCCGTCCCGACAGGGGAACACTGAAGCTTTCTTT	CASSPSRQGNTEAFF
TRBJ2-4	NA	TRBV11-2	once	TGTGCCAGCGGCTTAGGGCCGTCTGGGGACATTCAGTACTTC	CASGLGPSGDIQYF
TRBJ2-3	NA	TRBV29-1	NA	TGCAGCGTTTTTCACTTTGGGCGGGCAGATACGCAGTATTTT	CSVFHFGRADTQYF
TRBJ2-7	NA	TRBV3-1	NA	TGTGCCAGCAGCCCGTCTAGGGAAGACGGGGAGCAGTACTTC	CASSPSREDGEQYF
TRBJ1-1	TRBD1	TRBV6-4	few	TGTGCCAGCAGTGACCTGGGGGACAGGGCCAATAAGAACACTGAAGCTTTCTTT	CASSDLGDRANKNTEAFF
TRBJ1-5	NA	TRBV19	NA	TGTGCCAGTAGTTCCCAGGGGTCTTGGAATCAGCCCCAGCATTTT	CASSSQGSWNQPQHF
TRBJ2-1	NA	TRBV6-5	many	TGTGCCAGCAGTTACGGGGACACCTACAATGAGCAGTTCTTC	CASSYGDTYNEQFF
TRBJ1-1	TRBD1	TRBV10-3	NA	TGTGCCATCAGTGCGAACAGGGGCACTGAAGCTTTCTTT	CAISANRGTEAFF
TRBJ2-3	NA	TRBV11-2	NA	TGTGCCAGCAGCCCCGGCCCGGTGAGGGGCACAGATACGCAGTATTTT	CASSPGPVRGTDTQYF
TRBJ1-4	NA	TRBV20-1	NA	TGCAGTGCTACTCGTGGGGGCGGGCCTAATGAAAAACTGTTTTTT	CSATRGGGPNEKLFF
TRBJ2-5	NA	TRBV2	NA	TGTGCCAGCAGTGTGCGTCAGGGAGAGACCCAGTACTTC	CASSVRQGETQYF
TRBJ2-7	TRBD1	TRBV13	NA	TGTGCCAGCAGCTACCGACGGGACAGCTCCTACGAGCAGTACTTC	CASSYRRDSSYEQYF
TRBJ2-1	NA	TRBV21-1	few	TGTGCCAGCAGCCAGACTAGCGGGAGAGTGTCCTACAATGAGCAGTTCTTC	CASSQTSGRVSYNEQFF
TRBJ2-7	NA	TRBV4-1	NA	TGCGCCAGCAGCCGCGTCATGGGGGGAAGCTCCTACAATGAGCAGTACTTC	CASSRVMGGSSYNEQYF
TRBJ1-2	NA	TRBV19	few	TGTGCCAGTAGTATAGGGGCAGGGGAGTATGGCTACACCTTC	CASSIGAGEYGYTF
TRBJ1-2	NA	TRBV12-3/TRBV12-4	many	TGTGCCAGCAGTTTAAGGGCGGATGGCTACACCTTC	CASSLRADGYTF
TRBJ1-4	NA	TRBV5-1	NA	TGCGCCAGCAGCTTGGGACGGACTAATGCTAATGAAAAACTGTTTTTT	CASSLGRTNANEKLFF
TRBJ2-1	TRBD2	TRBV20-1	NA	TGCAGTGCTAGAAACCCACCTACTAACGGGGGGGTCAATGAGCAGTTCTTC	CSARNPPTNGGVNEQFF
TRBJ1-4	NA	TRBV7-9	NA	TGTGCCAGCAGCTTACAGGTCGGGAAGGAAAAACTGTTTTTT	CASSLQVGKEKLFF
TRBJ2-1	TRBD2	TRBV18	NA	TGTGCCAGCTCACCGACGGGAGGGAGGTACAATGAGCAGTTCTTC	CASSPTGGRYNEQFF
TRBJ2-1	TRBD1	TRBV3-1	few	TGTGCCAGCAGCCAAGGACAGGGGTTAAGGAATGAGCAGTTCTTC	CASSQGQGLRNEQFF
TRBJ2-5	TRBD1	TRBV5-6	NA	TGTGCCAGCAGCACGGGACAGGTAAATCAAGAGACCCAGTACTTC	CASSTGQVNQETQYF
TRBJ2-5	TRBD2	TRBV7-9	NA	TGTGCCAGCAGCATAAGGACTAGTGACGATGAGCAGTACTTC	CASSIRTSDDEQYF
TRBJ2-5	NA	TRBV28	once	TGTGCCAGCAGTTTGGCCCCGAGGGACTACCAAGAGACCCAGTACTTC	CASSLAPRDYQETQYF